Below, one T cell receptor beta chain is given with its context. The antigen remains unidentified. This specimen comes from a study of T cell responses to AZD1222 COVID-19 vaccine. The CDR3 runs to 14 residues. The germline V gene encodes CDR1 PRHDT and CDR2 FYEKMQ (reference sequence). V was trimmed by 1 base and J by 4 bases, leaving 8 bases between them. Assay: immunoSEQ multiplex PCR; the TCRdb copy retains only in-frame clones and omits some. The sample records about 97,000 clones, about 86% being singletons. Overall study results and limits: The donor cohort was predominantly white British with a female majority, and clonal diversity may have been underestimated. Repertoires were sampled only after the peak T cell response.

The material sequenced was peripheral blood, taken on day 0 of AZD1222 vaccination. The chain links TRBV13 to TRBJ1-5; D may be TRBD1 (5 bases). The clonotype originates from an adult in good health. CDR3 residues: CASSLAGLNQPQHF. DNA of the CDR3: TGTGCCAGCAGCTTAGCAGGGTTAAATCAGCCCCAGCATTTT.